A selection of T cell receptor beta chains follows, all from one sample in a study of T-cell reconstitution after alpha-beta-depleted transplantation in children. MiXCR, applied by TCRdb to the PCR reads, yields one record per CDR3 protein. There are some 260,000 distinct CDR3 sequences in the sample; 20% to 30% occur only once, and about 4.8% lies in the top ten. Source: PBMCs, mostly from graft donor cells, taken 360 days after TCRalphabeta/CD19-depleted stem cell transplant. The receptors derive from a female patient aged 2 to 10 who had a stem cell transplant for congenital amegakaryocytic thrombocytopenia, so the T cells may come from the graft donor. Both conserved end residues are part of each CDR3. D genes are given only for firm matches. Clone size is not always given. Where it is, it says once, few, many or a class for expanded clones.

v_gene,d_gene,abundance,j_gene,CDR3nt,CDR3aa
TRBV11-1,NA,NA,TRBJ2-5,TGTGCCAGCAGCTTACAGGCGTTGAAGGCAGGGAGCATCCAAGAGACCCAGTACTTC,CASSLQALKAGSIQETQYF
TRBV7-9,TRBD1,NA,TRBJ1-1,TGTGCCAGCAGCTTCAACAGGGGCGCTGAAGCTTTCTTT,CASSFNRGAEAFF
TRBV5-6,TRBD1,NA,TRBJ2-7,TGTGCCAGCAGCTTAAGACAGGGCAGTCCCGAGCAGTACTTC,CASSLRQGSPEQYF
TRBV5-1,NA,NA,TRBJ2-3,TGCGCCAGCAGCTTGTGGGGGGAAGATACGCAGTATTTT,CASSLWGEDTQYF
TRBV7-2,NA,many,TRBJ2-5,TGTGCCAGCAGCTTGAGCCGGGGAACCCAGTACTTC,CASSLSRGTQYF
TRBV20-1,NA,NA,TRBJ2-7,TGCAGTGCTAGATCCCGTTGGGTGCGCGAGCAGTACTTC,CSARSRWVREQYF
TRBV5-1,TRBD2,NA,TRBJ2-5,TGCGCCAGCAGCTTCCATAGCGGGAGGGGTGAGACCCAGTACTTC,CASSFHSGRGETQYF
TRBV6-1,NA,NA,TRBJ1-5,TGTGCCAGCAGTGAAGTGTTCAATAGCAATCAGCCCCAGCATTTT,CASSEVFNSNQPQHF
TRBV23-1,TRBD1,NA,TRBJ2-5,TGCGCCAGCTTAAAAGGGCAGGGGGCGCCTGAAAAGACCCAGTACTTC,CASLKGQGAPEKTQYF
TRBV6-1,TRBD2,few,TRBJ2-1,TGTGCCAGCAGCGATCGGGAGGGAAGTGAGCAGTTCTTC,CASSDREGSEQFF
TRBV7-2,TRBD2,few,TRBJ2-3,TGTGCCAGCAGCCGCGGGAGCGGCACAGATACGCAGTATTTT,CASSRGSGTDTQYF
TRBV6-5,TRBD2,NA,TRBJ2-3,TGTGCCAGCAGTTACTCGAGGACTAGAGGAGATACGCAGTATTTT,CASSYSRTRGDTQYF
TRBV7-9,NA,many,TRBJ1-1,TGTGCCAGCAGCTTAGGAGGCTGGGGGCCCGCCCTCGCTCTGAACACTGAAGCTTTCTTT,CASSLGGWGPALALNTEAFF
TRBV10-3,NA,NA,TRBJ2-2,TGTGCCATCAGTCCCAGGGGCGTAGGAGAGAACACCGGGGAGCTGTTTTTT,CAISPRGVGENTGELFF
TRBV20-1,NA,few,TRBJ2-7,TGCAGTGCTAGAGGGTCGGGTCCGGGGGTCGAGCAGTACTTC,CSARGSGPGVEQYF
TRBV4-2,TRBD1,many,TRBJ2-3,TGTGCCAGCAGGAGGACAGGGGAGGGCTCCATAGATACGCAGTATTTT,CASRRTGEGSIDTQYF
TRBV12-3/TRBV12-4,NA,few,TRBJ2-3,TGTGCCAGCAGCGTGTCCCCAAGTGGTACGCAGTATTTT,CASSVSPSGTQYF
TRBV5-1,TRBD1,NA,TRBJ1-2,TGCGCCAGCAGCAACCGGACAGGGGCCTTATCAAGCTATGGCTACACCTTC,CASSNRTGALSSYGYTF
TRBV6-5,NA,NA,TRBJ2-3,TGTGCCAGCAGTTACCTAAGGGGGGGAGGAATCACAGATACGCAGTATTTT,CASSYLRGGGITDTQYF
TRBV20-1,NA,many,TRBJ2-5,TGCAGTGCTAGGCCGGGCTCCTCAGGGGAGACCCAGTACTTC,CSARPGSSGETQYF
TRBV20-1,TRBD2,few,TRBJ2-1,TGCAGTGCAACAACTAGCGGGTTCTACAATGAGCAGTTCTTC,CSATTSGFYNEQFF
TRBV10-3,NA,NA,TRBJ2-7,TGTGCCATCAGTGAGTCGGGCGGAGGGGCCGAGCAGTACTTC,CAISESGGGAEQYF
TRBV27,NA,NA,TRBJ2-3,TGTGCCAGCAGTCCACCCCCGGGACAAGGGGGCACAGATACGCAGTATTTT,CASSPPPGQGGTDTQYF
TRBV30,NA,NA,TRBJ2-4,TGTGCCTGGAGTAGACAGATCCTAGCCAAAAACATTCAGTACTTC,CAWSRQILAKNIQYF
TRBV10-3,NA,NA,TRBJ2-1,TGTGCCATCAGTGATCGATCGGGAGAGTTCAATGAGCAGTTCTTC,CAISDRSGEFNEQFF
TRBV11-2,NA,NA,TRBJ2-5,TGTGCCAGCAGCTTAGGAGGTTGGTCCTTGAAGTACTTC,CASSLGGWSLKYF
TRBV18,NA,NA,TRBJ1-6,TGTGCCAGCTCACAAGGGGCTCTTTCGGGTTCACCCCTCCACTTT,CASSQGALSGSPLHF
TRBV6-1,TRBD1,NA,TRBJ1-3,TGTGCCAGCAGTAGAGCCGGGGAGACAGGGTCTGGAAACACCATATATTTT,CASSRAGETGSGNTIYF